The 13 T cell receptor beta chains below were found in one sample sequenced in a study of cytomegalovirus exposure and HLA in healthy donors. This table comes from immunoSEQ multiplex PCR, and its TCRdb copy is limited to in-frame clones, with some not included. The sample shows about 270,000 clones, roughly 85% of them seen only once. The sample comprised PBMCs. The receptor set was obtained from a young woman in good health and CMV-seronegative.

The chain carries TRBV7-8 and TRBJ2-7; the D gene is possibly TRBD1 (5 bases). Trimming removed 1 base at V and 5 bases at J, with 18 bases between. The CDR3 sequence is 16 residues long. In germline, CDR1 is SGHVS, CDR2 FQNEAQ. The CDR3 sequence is CASSLVNRLLAHEQYF. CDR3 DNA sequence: TGTGCCAGCAGCTTAGTGAACAGGCTCTTAGCTCACGAGCAGTACTTC.

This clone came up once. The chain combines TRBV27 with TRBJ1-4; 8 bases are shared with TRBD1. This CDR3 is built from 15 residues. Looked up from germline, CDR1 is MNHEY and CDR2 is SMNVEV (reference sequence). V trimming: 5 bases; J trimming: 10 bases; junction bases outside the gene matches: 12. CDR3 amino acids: CASSPGQGRERKLFF. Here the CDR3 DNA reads TGTGCCAGCAGTCCCGGACAGGGACGAGAGAGAAAACTGTTTTTT. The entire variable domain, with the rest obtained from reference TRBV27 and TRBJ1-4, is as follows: EAQVTQNPRYLITVTGKKLTVTCSQNMNHEYMSWYRQDPGLGLRQIYYSMNVEVTDKGDVPEGYKVSRKEKRNFPLILESPSPNQTSLYFCASSPGQGRERKLFFGSGTQLSVL.

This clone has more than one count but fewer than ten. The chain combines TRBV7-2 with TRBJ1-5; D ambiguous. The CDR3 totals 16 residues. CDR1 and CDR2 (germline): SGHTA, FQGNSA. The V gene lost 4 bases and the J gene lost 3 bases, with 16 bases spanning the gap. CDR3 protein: CASSSQLGSSNQPQHF. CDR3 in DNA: TGTGCCAGCAGCTCGCAACTAGGAAGCTCCAATCAGCCCCAGCATTTT.

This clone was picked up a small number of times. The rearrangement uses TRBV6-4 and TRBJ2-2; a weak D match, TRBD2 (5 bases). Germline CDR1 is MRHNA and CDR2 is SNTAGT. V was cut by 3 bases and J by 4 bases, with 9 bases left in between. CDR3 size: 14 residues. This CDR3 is CASSESSATGELFF. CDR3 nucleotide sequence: TGTGCCAGCAGTGAGAGTAGCGCCACCGGGGAGCTGTTTTTT.

The CDR3 sequence is CAWIYRGLGTEAFF. The CDR3 DNA is TGTGCCTGGATTTACAGGGGGCTTGGCACTGAAGCTTTCTTT. This chain joins TRBV30 and TRBJ1-1, with 9 bases matching TRBD1. V was clipped by 4 bases and J by 4 bases; unmatched bases: 7. This CDR3 comprises 14 residues. Germline V gene lookup returns CDR1 GTSNPN and CDR2 SVGIG (reference sequence).

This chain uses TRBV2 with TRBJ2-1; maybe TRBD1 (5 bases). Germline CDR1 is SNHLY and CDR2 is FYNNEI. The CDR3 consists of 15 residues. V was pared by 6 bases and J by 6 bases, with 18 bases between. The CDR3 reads CASRGEQRGRNEQFF. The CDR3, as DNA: TGTGCCAGCAGGGGCGAGCAAAGGGGTCGCAATGAGCAGTTCTTC.

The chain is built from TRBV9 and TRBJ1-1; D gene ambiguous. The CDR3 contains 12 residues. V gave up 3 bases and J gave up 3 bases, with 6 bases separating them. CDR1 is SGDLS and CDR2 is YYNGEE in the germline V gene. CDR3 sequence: CASSGRDTEAFF. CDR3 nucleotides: TGTGCCAGCAGCGGGAGGGACACTGAAGCTTTCTTT.

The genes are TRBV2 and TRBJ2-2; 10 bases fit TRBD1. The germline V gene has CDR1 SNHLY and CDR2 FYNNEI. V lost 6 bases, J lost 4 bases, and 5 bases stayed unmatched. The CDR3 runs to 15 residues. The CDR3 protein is CASRRQGALTGELFF. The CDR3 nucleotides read TGTGCCAGCAGACGACAGGGGGCCCTCACCGGGGAGCTGTTTTTT.

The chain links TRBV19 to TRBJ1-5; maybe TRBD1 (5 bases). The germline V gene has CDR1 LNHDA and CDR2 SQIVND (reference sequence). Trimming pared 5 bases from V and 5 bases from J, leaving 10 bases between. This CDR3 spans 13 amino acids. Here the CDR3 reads CASSLGGDQPQHF. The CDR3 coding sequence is TGTGCCAGTAGTCTCGGGGGAGATCAGCCCCAGCATTTT. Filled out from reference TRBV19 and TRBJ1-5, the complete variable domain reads DGGITQSPKYLFRKEGQNVTLSCEQNLNHDAMYWYRQDPGQGLRLIYYSQIVNDFQKGDIAEGYSVSREKKESFPLTVTSAQKNPTAFYLCASSLGGDQPQHFGDGTRLSIL.

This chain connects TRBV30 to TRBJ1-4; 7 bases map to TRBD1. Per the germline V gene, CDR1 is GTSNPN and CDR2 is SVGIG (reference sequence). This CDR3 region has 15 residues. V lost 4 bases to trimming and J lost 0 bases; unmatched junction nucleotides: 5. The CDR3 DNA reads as TGTGCCTGGACAGGACAGGTTGCAACTAATGAAAAACTGTTTTTT. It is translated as CAWTGQVATNEKLFF.

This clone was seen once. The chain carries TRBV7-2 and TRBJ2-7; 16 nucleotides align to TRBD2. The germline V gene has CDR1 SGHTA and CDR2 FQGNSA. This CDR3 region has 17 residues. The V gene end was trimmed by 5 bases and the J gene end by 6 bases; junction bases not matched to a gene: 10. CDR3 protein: CASSPPGLAGGRGEQYF. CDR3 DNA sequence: TGTGCCAGCAGCCCCCCGGGACTAGCGGGAGGGCGGGGCGAGCAGTACTTC.

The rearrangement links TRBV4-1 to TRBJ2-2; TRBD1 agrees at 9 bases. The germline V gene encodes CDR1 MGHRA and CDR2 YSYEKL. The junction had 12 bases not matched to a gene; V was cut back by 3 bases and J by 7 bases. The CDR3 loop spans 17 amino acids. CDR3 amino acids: CASSHGGRTGEGGELFF. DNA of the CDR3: TGCGCCAGCAGCCACGGGGGCCGGACAGGGGAGGGCGGGGAGCTGTTTTTT.

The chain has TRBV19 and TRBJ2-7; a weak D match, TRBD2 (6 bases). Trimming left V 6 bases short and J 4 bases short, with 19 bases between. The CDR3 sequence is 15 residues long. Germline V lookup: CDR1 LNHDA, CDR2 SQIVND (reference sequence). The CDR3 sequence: CASSAGQGGRYEQYF. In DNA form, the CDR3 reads TGTGCCAGTAGCGCTGGGCAGGGAGGTCGGTACGAGCAGTACTTC.